This T cell receptor beta chain was documented in a study of breast tumors, draining lymph nodes, adjacent tissues. This clonotype has a count of ten or more. No antigen is known for it. Deletions cut 7 bases from V and 0 bases from J, with 13 bases between. CDR3 length: 14 amino acids. Germline CDR1 and CDR2: DFQATT and SNEGSKA (reference sequence). Study conclusions and caveats: Data only fit, rather than demonstrated, lymph node origin of most tumor T cells. Compared with basal-like, luminal-like tumors shared significantly more repertoire with nontumor tissue. Findings are consistent with lymph node origin and intratumoral expansion of most tumor T cells. Tumor repertoires ranked between lymph nodes and nontumor tissue in diversity, with V and J gene preferences.

Samples came from axillary lymph nodes draining the breast cancer. Using its own MiXCR run on the multiplex PCR reads, TCRdb lists one record per CDR3 protein. The sample contains about 230,000 distinct CDR3 sequences, about 30% of which appear only once. This chain connects TRBV20-1 to TRBJ2-1; the D is unclear. The sequence was collected from a female donor with breast cancer. Some clones in this sample may be carry-over from other donors' samples. Material: axillary lymph node tissue. CDR3 bases: TGCAGTGGGTTAGGGTCCAGCTCCTACAATGAGCAGTTCTTC. Translation gives CSGLGSSSYNEQFF.